Listed below are T cell receptor beta chains from one sample, sequenced in a study of blood T cell repertoires in COVID-19. Profiled with immunoSEQ multiplex PCR; TCRdb holds only in-frame clones, not every one. The sample holds 180,000 or so clones, 86% seen once. Sequenced material: PBMCs or T cells enriched from blood (not recorded which). These receptor sequences come from a middle-aged man with acute COVID-19. Each CDR3 is given with its conserved first and last residue. The D gene is left open where the match is weak. Clone size is given for some rows only: seen once, a few or many times, or a class if the clone is expanded.

d_call clone_size j_call v_call cdr3_aa cdr3_nt
- - TRBJ1-5 TRBV28 CASSRGQPQHF TGTGCCAGCAGCCGAGGTCAGCCCCAGCATTTT
TRBD2 - TRBJ2-1 TRBV28 CASSPLVGRAGGYNEQFF TGTGCCAGCAGCCCTCTCGTCGGCCGAGCGGGAGGGTACAATGAGCAGTTCTTC
- - TRBJ2-3 TRBV30 CAWSVSLAGGDTQYF TGTGCCTGGAGTGTAAGCCTTGCGGGTGGAGATACGCAGTATTTT
TRBD1 - TRBJ2-3 TRBV28 CASTIDRGTDTQYF TGTGCCAGCACCATAGACAGGGGCACAGATACGCAGTATTTT
- - TRBJ2-7 TRBV5-4 CASSFLSTYEQYF TGTGCCAGCAGCTTCCTATCCACCTACGAGCAGTACTTC
- - TRBJ2-1 TRBV24-1 CATSVAGDNEQFF TGTGCCACCAGTGTTGCAGGGGACAATGAGCAGTTCTTC
- - TRBJ2-7 TRBV10-3 CAISESRQGYEQYF TGTGCCATCAGTGAGTCGAGGCAGGGCTACGAGCAGTACTTC
- - TRBJ2-5 TRBV27 CASSPRRGQETQYF TGTGCCAGCAGTCCTAGAAGGGGCCAAGAGACCCAGTACTTC
- - TRBJ1-1 TRBV20-1 CSARYRTEAFF TGCAGTGCCAGGTACAGGACTGAAGCTTTCTTT
TRBD1 - TRBJ1-1 TRBV3-1/TRBV3-2 CASSQTGGAFF TGTGCCAGCAGCCAAACAGGGGGAGCTTTCTTT
- - TRBJ2-3 TRBV2 CASSMGAGTSTDTQYF TGTGCCAGCAGTATGGGTGCCGGGACTAGCACAGATACGCAGTATTTT
- few TRBJ2-5 TRBV27 CASSLRLLETQYF TGTGCCAGCAGTTTGCGCCTCCTAGAGACCCAGTACTTC
TRBD1 - TRBJ2-6 TRBV7-3 CASSETGGSFSGANVLTF TGTGCCAGCAGCGAGACAGGGGGCTCCTTTTCTGGGGCCAACGTCCTGACTTTC
TRBD2 - TRBJ2-3 TRBV9 CASSVEREGTDTQYF TGTGCCAGCAGCGTAGAGCGGGAGGGTACAGATACGCAGTATTTT
- - TRBJ1-2 TRBV3-1/TRBV3-2 CASSQGSFGGYTF TGTGCCAGCAGCCAAGGGAGTTTCGGTGGCTACACCTTC
- - TRBJ2-4 TRBV14 CASSQATVAKNIQYF TGTGCCAGCAGCCAAGCGACAGTAGCCAAAAACATTCAGTACTTC
- few TRBJ1-2 TRBV28 CASKTAGYYGYTF TGTGCCAGCAAAACTGCAGGTTACTATGGCTACACCTTC